This TCR beta chain came from a study of cytomegalovirus exposure and HLA in healthy donors. Separate from the roughly 700-subject first cohort was the roughly 120-subject validation cohort, to which the donors belonged. General study points: Reports described diagnosis of cytomegalovirus status by the classifier as highly specific and sensitive. CMV antigen specificity was confirmed in vitro for three CMV-associated chains.

The CDR3 length is 19 residues. In germline, CDR1 is LNHNV, CDR2 YYDKDF (reference sequence). The V gene lost 7 bases and the J gene lost 1 base, with 27 bases spanning the gap. TCRdb's copy holds only in-frame clones and misses some; the assay was immunoSEQ multiplex PCR. The table shows 150,000 to 200,000 clones, with 86% occurring only once. A word on this clone: As yet, its antigen is unknown.

This sequence originates from a woman aged 18-30 years in good health and CMV-seronegative. The sample consisted of PBMCs. This chain joins TRBV15 and TRBJ2-3; D perhaps matches TRBD1 (6 bases). Written as DNA, the CDR3 is TGTGCCACCACCCGAGCAGGGGCTAAACGGGCCGATCGCACAGATACGCAGTATTTT. As protein: CATTRAGAKRADRTDTQYF.